The clone carrying this T cell receptor beta chain was seen a handful of times. Its antigen is as yet unknown. The sample belongs to a study of CD8 T cells in ankylosing spondylitis. Trimming pared 2 bases from V and 1 base from J, leaving 11 bases between. The CDR3 covers 14 residues. Germline V CDR1 and CDR2: DFQATT, SNEGSKA (reference sequence). TCRdb used MiXCR to reprocess the 5' RACE reads, holding one entry per CDR3 protein. Of a few hundred thousand distinct CDR3 sequences listed, approximately 11% are singletons. Study-wide points: There was a TCR beta motif, made of several highly homologous variants, that appeared characteristic of ankylosing spondylitis blood. Significant enrichment of disease-linked clones was reportedly seen in matched ankylosing spondylitis synovial fluid. A number of the motif variants had already been described in reactive arthritis synovial fluid and blood. A CD8+ phenotype characterized the disease-linked clones, which were relatively rare in peripheral blood.

The origin of this receptor is a male donor with ankylosing spondylitis. The rearrangement joins TRBV20-1 to TRBJ2-5; no reliable D call. Specimen: blood, either unsorted or a sorted T cell fraction (not recorded which). The CDR3 here is CSARLPGLQETQYF. CDR3 sequence (DNA): TGCAGTGCTAGACTTCCGGGCCTCCAAGAGACCCAGTACTTC.